A single sample is the source of the 29 T cell receptor beta chains below, sequenced in a study of beta chain features in type 1 diabetes. The antigens of these receptors remain unknown. Expressed TCRB transcripts got sequenced, as all isolated RNA was reverse transcribed. The protocol was immunoSEQ multiplex PCR, while the TCRdb copy is restricted to in-frame clones and leaves out a portion. This sample carries about 660,000 clones, around an eighth of them seen once, and the ten largest clones take around 0.04%. Study conclusions and caveats: Moderately but significantly shorter TCRB CDR3s were found in Type 1 diabetes patients in all four CD4+ subsets.

The sequenced sample was naive CD4+ T cells from blood. The receptor source for this set is a man between 18 and 35 years old with type 1 diabetes.

The CDR3: CASSLETVWETQYF. Written as DNA, the CDR3 is TGTGCCAGCAGCTTAGAGACGGTCTGGGAGACCCAGTACTTC. The V and J genes are TRBV7-2 and TRBJ2-5; D call uncertain. The germline CDR1 and CDR2 sequences are SGHTA and FQGNSA. Trimming removed 1 base from V and 5 bases from J, with 11 bases in between. The CDR3 spans 14 residues.

A few counts support this clone. The V gene is TRBV5-6, the J gene TRBJ1-1, with D possibly being TRBD1 (6 bases). The CDR3 totals 15 residues. Looked up from germline, CDR1 is SGHDT and CDR2 is YYEEEE. Trimming took off 0 bases at V and 0 bases at J, with 9 bases between the two ends. The chain's CDR3 is CASSLVGGLNTEAFF. The DNA of the CDR3 is TGTGCCAGCAGCTTGGTGGGGGGCTTGAACACTGAAGCTTTCTTT.

Only a few counts were recorded for this clone. The V call is TRBV5-4, the J call TRBJ2-3, with 8 bases matching TRBD2. CDR1 SGHNT and CDR2 YYREEE come from the germline V gene (reference sequence). With V trimmed by 6 bases and J by 3 bases, 3 bases remained unmatched. The length of the CDR3 is 13 residues. The CDR3 spells CASTRGGTDTQYF. The CDR3 bases are TGTGCCAGCACCCGCGGGGGGACAGATACGCAGTATTTT. The complete variable domain, with remaining parts taken from reference TRBV5-4 and TRBJ2-3, reads ETGVTQSPTHLIKTRGQQVTLRCSSQSGHNTVSWYQQALGQGPQFIFQYYREEENGRGNFPPRFSGLQFPNYSSELNVNALELDDSALYLCASTRGGTDTQYFGPGTRLTVL.

The CDR3, as DNA: TGCGCCAGCAGGGCAGGCTACAATGAGCAGTTCTTC. It is translated as CASRAGYNEQFF. This chain joins TRBV5-1 and TRBJ2-1; no clear D gene. This CDR3 is 12 amino acids long. Germline V gene data show CDR1 as SGHRS and CDR2 as YFSETQ. V was trimmed by 5 bases and J by 3 bases, leaving 6 bases between them.

The V and J genes are TRBV28 and TRBJ2-3; the D gene could be TRBD1 or TRBD2 (5 bases each). Germline V CDR1 and CDR2: MDHEN, SYDVKM. V was trimmed by 4 bases and J by 8 bases, leaving 19 bases between them. CDR3 length: 15 residues. This CDR3 is CASSSSGTPWTTQYF. CDR3 bases: TGTGCCAGCAGTTCTTCCGGGACCCCTTGGACTACGCAGTATTTT.

The chain is built from TRBV7-2 and TRBJ2-7; no firm D call. CDR1 and CDR2 from the germline V gene are SGHTA and FQGNSA. The CDR3 length is 14 residues. V gave up 2 bases and J gave up 2 bases, with 10 bases separating them. The CDR3 loop reads CASSLMDGPYEQYF. The CDR3 coding sequence is TGTGCCAGCAGCTTAATGGACGGCCCCTACGAGCAGTACTTC.

As concerns this clone: Within the sample, other DNA sequences also encode this same CDR3. The chain joins TRBV30 to TRBJ2-7, with D perhaps TRBD1 or TRBD2 (6 bases each). The length of the CDR3 is 14 residues. Per the germline V gene, CDR1 is GTSNPN and CDR2 is SVGIG (reference sequence). V gave up 0 bases and J gave up 9 bases, with 18 bases separating them. Here the CDR3 DNA reads TGTGCCTGGAGTGTAGCGTTCCGGGGGCAGGGGCAGTACTTC. Its translation: CAWSVAFRGQGQYF.

This clone was seen more than once but under ten times. This sequence joins TRBV7-8 and TRBJ2-5, with D possibly being TRBD2 (6 bases). CDR1 SGHVS and CDR2 FQNEAQ come from the germline V gene. This CDR3 is 14 amino acids long. Trimming took off 4 bases at V and 5 bases at J, with 14 bases between the two ends. CDR3 DNA: TGTGCCAGCAGCTCAATCCCGGAGGGTGAGACCCAGTACTTC. Its translation: CASSSIPEGETQYF.

This chain connects TRBV11-2 to TRBJ2-7, with 8 bases lining up with TRBD2. CDR3 size: 15 residues. Germline assignment: CDR1 SGHAT and CDR2 FQNNGV. V gave up 5 bases and J gave up 2 bases; unmatched junction bases: 8. The DNA of the CDR3 is TGTGCCAGCAGCCCCGGACTAGCTGGCACCTACGAGCAGTACTTC. This sequence encodes CASSPGLAGTYEQYF.

The chain links TRBV4-2 to TRBJ1-1; no firm D call. The length of the CDR3 is 10 residues. V dropped 6 bases and J dropped 1 base, with 0 bases sitting between them. Germline loops: CDR1 LGHNA, CDR2 YNFKEQ. CDR3 sequence: CASRNTEAFF. The CDR3 DNA reads as TGTGCCAGCAGGAACACTGAAGCTTTCTTT.

This clone came up a few times. The chain has TRBV29-1 and TRBJ1-1; no clear D gene. The germline CDR1 and CDR2 sequences are SQVTM and ANQGSEA. The CDR3 runs to 13 residues. Between the trimmed V and J ends, which lost 6 bases and 0 bases, there was a span of 11 bases. This chain's CDR3 is CSVTRTLNTEAFF. The CDR3 region has the DNA TGCAGCGTCACGAGGACGTTGAACACTGAAGCTTTCTTT.

This clone turned up a few times. V and J are TRBV30 and TRBJ1-1; 8 nucleotides line up with TRBD1. This CDR3 region has 17 residues. The junction had 20 bases not matched to a gene; V was cut back by 5 bases and J by 6 bases. Germline V gene lookup returns CDR1 GTSNPN and CDR2 SVGIG (reference sequence). Written as DNA, the CDR3 is TGTGCCTGGGCGGGAATTGGACAGGGAGAGGTAAACGCTGAAGCTTTCTTT. The encoded protein is CAWAGIGQGEVNAEAFF.

This clone was seen a few times. The CDR3 reads CASSLVGDRAYEQYF. In DNA, the CDR3 is TGTGCCAGCAGTTTGGTAGGGGACAGGGCCTACGAGCAGTACTTC. The chain recombines TRBV28 with TRBJ2-7; 9 bases map to TRBD1. The CDR3 loop spans 15 amino acids. V was pared by 3 bases and J by 2 bases, with 5 bases of the junction left unmatched. CDR1 is MDHEN and CDR2 is SYDVKM in the germline V gene.

The chain uses TRBV2 and TRBJ1-5, with 7 bases aligning to TRBD1. Germline V CDR1 and CDR2: SNHLY, FYNNEI. CDR3 length equals 16 residues. Germline trimming cut 6 bases from V and 0 bases from J; bases unmatched to any gene: 8. The CDR3 DNA follows: TGTGCCAGCAGGGGGGTCGGGACAGCTAGCAATCAGCCCCAGCATTTT. Encoded protein: CASRGVGTASNQPQHF.

The chain combines TRBV10-3 with TRBJ2-7, with D unclear. Looked up from germline, CDR1 is ENHRY and CDR2 is SYGVKD. The CDR3 has 14 amino acids. V lost 0 bases, J lost 3 bases, and 9 bases lay in between. CDR3 DNA sequence: TGTGCCATCAGTGAGTCGGCTGCTCACTACGAGCAGTACTTC. Its protein product is CAISESAAHYEQYF.

The J gene is TRBJ2-1, the V gene TRBV7-6, with D perhaps assigned TRBD1 or TRBD2 (5 bases each). V lost 1 base to trimming and J lost 5 bases, with 18 bases between them. The CDR3 is made up of 17 amino acids. Germline V gives CDR1 SGHVS, CDR2 FNYEAQ. CDR3 DNA sequence: TGTGCCAGCAGCTTAGGGGGGTATGGATTTAATCACAATGAGCAGTTCTTC. Residues: CASSLGGYGFNHNEQFF.

This clone was counted between two and nine times. This chain joins TRBV28 and TRBJ2-7, with D hard to call. Germline V lookup: CDR1 MDHEN, CDR2 SYDVKM. The CDR3 consists of 11 residues. V lost 7 bases to trimming and J lost 0 bases, with 4 bases between them. CDR3: CASTDSYEQYF. Here the CDR3 DNA reads TGTGCCAGCACCGACTCCTACGAGCAGTACTTC.

The chain uses TRBV10-3 and TRBJ2-7; a weak D match, TRBD1 (6 bases). The CDR3 runs to 13 residues. The ends were cut back, 6 bases at V and 0 bases at J, with 9 bases in the middle. CDR1 ENHRY and CDR2 SYGVKD come from the germline V gene. Here the CDR3 DNA reads TGTGCCATCAGGGGGGACATCTCCTACGAGCAGTACTTC. The encoded protein is CAIRGDISYEQYF.

V is TRBV7-3 and J is TRBJ1-2; D is perhaps TRBD1 (5 bases). CDR1 and CDR2 (germline): SGHTA, FQGTGA. The CDR3 covers 16 residues. V was trimmed by 0 bases and J by 0 bases, leaving 11 bases between them. CDR3 region: CASSLTRDGSNYGYTF. DNA for the CDR3: TGTGCCAGCAGCTTAACTCGGGACGGTTCTAACTATGGCTACACCTTC.

The chain links TRBV5-1 to TRBJ1-2; a possible D gene is TRBD1 (5 bases). The V end lost 2 bases, the J end lost 4 bases, and 15 bases lay between the germline ends. Germline assignment: CDR1 SGHRS and CDR2 YFSETQ. This CDR3 is 15 amino acids long. Here the CDR3 DNA reads TGCGCCAGCAGCTTAGCCGGGACTGCTTTCTATGGCTACACCTTC. Translated, it gives CASSLAGTAFYGYTF.

This rearrangement joins TRBV28 to TRBJ2-7; a possible D gene is TRBD1 (5 bases). Germline CDR1 and CDR2: MDHEN and SYDVKM. Deletions cut 8 bases from V and 0 bases from J, with 14 bases between. This CDR3 has 14 amino acids. CDR3: CASEGAGSSYEQYF. The CDR3 region has the DNA TGTGCCAGCGAAGGGGCAGGCAGCTCCTACGAGCAGTACTTC.

This clone appeared a few times. V is TRBV2 and J is TRBJ2-2; D might be TRBD2 (5 bases). Trimming took off 6 bases at V and 7 bases at J, with 15 bases between the two ends. This CDR3 is built from 14 residues. Germline CDR1 is SNHLY and CDR2 is FYNNEI. The chain's CDR3 is CASRPGVEHGELFF. The CDR3, as DNA: TGTGCCAGCAGGCCCGGGGTTGAGCACGGGGAGCTGTTTTTT.

This chain uses TRBV2 with TRBJ2-7; 10 nucleotides align to TRBD2. The CDR3 spans 14 residues. Unmatched junction bases numbered 7, after V lost 7 bases and J lost 4 bases. CDR1 SNHLY and CDR2 FYNNEI come from the germline V gene. Here the CDR3 reads CASTAASGSYEQYF. As DNA, the CDR3 is TGTGCCAGCACAGCTGCTAGCGGGAGTTACGAGCAGTACTTC. The full variable domain, its missing parts supplied by reference TRBV2 and TRBJ2-7, is EPEVTQTPSHQVTQMGQEVILRCVPISNHLYFYWYRQILGQKVEFLVSFYNNEISEKSEIFDDQFSVERPDGSNFTLKIRSTKLEDSAMYFCASTAASGSYEQYFGPGTRLTVT.

There are a few counts of this clone. The J gene is TRBJ2-7, the V gene TRBV4-1; the D gene is possibly TRBD1 (5 bases). The V gene's germline CDR1 is MGHRA and CDR2 YSYEKL. This CDR3 is 14 amino acids long. Trimming shortened V by 1 base and J by 5 bases, and 12 bases separated the two germline ends. The CDR3 sequence is CASSQGLGAHEQYF. CDR3 sequence (DNA): TGCGCCAGCAGCCAAGGTCTTGGGGCCCACGAGCAGTACTTC.

This clone showed up just a few times. This chain links TRBV4-2 with TRBJ2-1; 8 nucleotides match TRBD1. The CDR3 runs 15 residues. CDR1 is LGHNA, CDR2 YNFKEQ, per germline. V was clipped by 4 bases and J by 2 bases; unmatched bases: 4. In DNA, the CDR3 is TGTGCCAGCAGCCTTGGACAGGGACCCTACAATGAGCAGTTCTTC. Translating gives CASSLGQGPYNEQFF.

The rearrangement links TRBV7-9 to TRBJ1-2; D might be TRBD1 (5 bases). Trimming removed 1 base from V and 0 bases from J, with 18 bases in between. CDR1 SEHNR and CDR2 FQNEAQ come from the germline V gene (reference sequence). The CDR3 loop spans 18 amino acids. The CDR3 loop reads CASSLVPRGTVTNYGYTF. For the CDR3, the DNA is TGTGCCAGCAGCTTAGTCCCCCGGGGGACTGTAACTAACTATGGCTACACCTTC.

Turning to this clone: The same CDR3 can be traced to other DNA sequences in this sample. The rearrangement uses TRBV29-1 and TRBJ2-3, with 10 bases fitting TRBD1. This CDR3 region has 13 residues. V lost 7 bases and J lost 4; bases outside the gene matches: 5. Germline-derived CDR1 and CDR2 are SQVTM and ANQGSEA. CDR3 in amino acids: CSAPGQGSDTQYF. DNA of the CDR3: TGCAGCGCACCGGGACAGGGGTCAGATACGCAGTATTTT.

This clone was seen more than once but under ten times. The chain carries TRBV4-2 and TRBJ2-5; no clear D. This CDR3 is built from 16 residues. Germline assignment: CDR1 LGHNA and CDR2 YNFKEQ. Trimming removed 0 bases from V and 2 bases from J, with 13 bases in between. Here the CDR3 DNA reads TGTGCCAGCAGCCAAGATCTGACGGCGGATCAAGAGACCCAGTACTTC. This translates into CASSQDLTADQETQYF.

J is TRBJ2-7 and V is TRBV21-1; TRBD2, the D gene given by the table, was not confirmed from the DNA. TRBV21-1 counts as a pseudogene. This CDR3 is 16 amino acids long. The CDR3 nucleotides read TGTGCCAGCAGCAAAGAAGGCGGGGGTCTCTCCTACGAGCAGTACTTC. This translates into CASSKEGGGLSYEQYF.